The 27 T cell receptor beta chains in this list originate from one sample, sequenced in a study of T cells in placental villitis. No cognate antigen is known for these TCRs. The libraries were made with immunoSEQ v4. Repertoires were generated with immunoSEQ multiplex PCR, while TCRdb's copy carries only in-frame clones and drops some. The sample holds about 1,500 clones, around 80% seen once. Study findings and constraints: Median clonality was roughly 0.058 in villitis of unknown etiology placentae versus about 0.006 in controls.

The source material was placental tissue containing maternal and fetal cells. These receptors were obtained from a human patient with villitis of unknown etiology; the placental T cells may come from both mother and fetus.

Concerning this clone: Additional DNA sequences in this sample encode the identical CDR3. The rearrangement joins TRBV7-3 to TRBJ2-3; tentative D call: TRBD2 (5 bases). In germline, CDR1 is SGHTA, CDR2 FQGTGA. The V end was cut by 9 bases, the J end by 0 bases, with 13 bases between. There are 14 residues in the CDR3. The CDR3 DNA follows: TGTGCCAGTAGCGCCCAACCAAGCACAGATACGCAGTATTTT. Amino acid sequence: CASSAQPSTDTQYF.

The V call is TRBV7-8, the J call TRBJ1-6; no definite D call. V dropped 4 bases and J dropped 0 bases, with 10 bases sitting between them. Germline values: CDR1 SGHVS, CDR2 FQNEAQ. The CDR3 consists of 16 residues. CDR3 sequence: CASSSGSLSYNSPLHF. CDR3 DNA sequence: TGTGCCAGCAGCTCGGGGTCTCTCTCCTATAATTCACCCCTCCACTTT.

Concerning this clone: Possible read error: a much larger clone is one base away. The chain carries TRBV2 and TRBJ1-1; D unresolved. V lost 7 bases, J lost 11 bases, and 14 bases lay in between. CDR3 length equals 11 residues. Germline V gives CDR1 SNHLY, CDR2 FYNNEI. The DNA for the CDR3 is TGTGCCAGCAATGAGCAGGTTTCGGCTTTCTTT. Amino acid sequence: CASNEQVSAFF. Complete variable domain (other parts from reference TRBV2 and TRBJ1-1): EPEVTQTPSHQVTQMGQEVILRCVPISNHLYFYWYRQILGQKVEFLVSFYNNEISEKSEIFDDQFSVERPDGSNFTLKIRSTKLEDSAMYFCASNEQVSAFFGQGTRLTVV.

This clone was counted only a few times. This rearrangement joins TRBV3-1 (or the pseudogene TRBV3-2) to TRBJ2-6; D not resolved. Germline CDR1 reads LGHDT; CDR2 reads YNNKEL (reference sequence). CDR3 size: 14 residues. With 1 base removed from V and 0 bases from J, the gap between germline ends came to 1 base. CDR3 amino acids: CASSQVSGANVLTF. The CDR3, as DNA: TGTGCCAGCAGCCAAGTCTCTGGGGCCAACGTCCTGACTTTC.

The V gene is TRBV9, the J gene TRBJ1-4; D is undetermined. The V end lost 0 bases, the J end lost 4 bases, and 13 bases lay between the germline ends. The CDR3 spans 16 residues. Germline V gene data show CDR1 as SGDLS and CDR2 as YYNGEE. The CDR3, as DNA: TGTGCCAGCAGCGTAGGGCCTGGAGGGCTTAATGAAAAACTGTTTTTT. Its protein product is CASSVGPGGLNEKLFF. The full variable domain, rest sourced from reference TRBV9 and TRBJ1-4, is DSGVTQTPKHLITATGQRVTLRCSPRSGDLSVYWYQQSLDQGLQFLIQYYNGEERAKGNILERFSAQQFPDLHSELNLSSLELGDSALYFCASSVGPGGLNEKLFFGSGTQLSVL.

J is TRBJ2-3 and V is TRBV19; D is unclear. The length of the CDR3 is 13 residues. Germline V lookup: CDR1 LNHDA, CDR2 SQIVND (reference sequence). Trimming cost V 3 bases and J 2 bases, with 6 bases left between them. CDR3 nucleotides: TGTGCCAGTAGTATTCTCAACACAGATACGCAGTATTTT. As protein: CASSILNTDTQYF.

The V and J genes are TRBV27 and TRBJ2-4; 9 nucleotides agree with TRBD1. From germline, CDR1 is MNHEY and CDR2 SMNVEV (reference sequence). J lost 9 bases, V lost 9 bases, and 6 bases had no gene match. This CDR3 has 12 amino acids. The CDR3 DNA sequence: TGTGCCAGTGGACAGGGGAAGGTCATTCAGTACTTC. Its protein product is CASGQGKVIQYF.

V gene TRBV7-9 combines with J gene TRBJ2-2, with D possibly matching TRBD1 (5 bases). Per the germline V gene, CDR1 is SEHNR and CDR2 is FQNEAQ (reference sequence). The CDR3 consists of 12 residues. V gave up 8 bases and J gave up 6 bases, with 10 bases separating them. The CDR3 is CASLGLPGELFF. CDR3 coding DNA: TGTGCCAGCTTGGGGCTGCCCGGGGAGCTGTTTTTT.

The rearrangement uses TRBV3-1 (or the pseudogene TRBV3-2) and TRBJ2-7, with D perhaps being TRBD1 or TRBD2 (5 bases each). This CDR3 contains 14 residues. Per germline, CDR1 LGHDT and CDR2 YNNKEL (reference sequence). The V end was cut by 1 base, the J end by 6 bases, with 13 bases between. The CDR3, as DNA: TGTGCCAGCAGCCAAGCGGGGCCCCGCGGCGAGCAGTACTTC. Its protein product is CASSQAGPRGEQYF.

V is TRBV4-3 and J is TRBJ2-2; D is undetermined. The V and J ends lost 3 bases and 4 bases respectively, with 3 bases between them. The CDR3 totals 12 residues. CDR1 is LGHNA, CDR2 YSLEER, per germline. CDR3 coding DNA: TGCGCCAGCAGCCAGAGCACCGGGGAGCTGTTTTTT. This encodes CASSQSTGELFF.

The chain recombines TRBV6-5 with TRBJ2-7; D unresolved. The germline CDR1 and CDR2 sequences are MNHEY and SVGAGI. The CDR3 runs to 11 residues. Deletions cut 6 bases from V and 3 bases from J, with 6 bases between. CDR3: CASRVGYEQYF. In DNA form, the CDR3 reads TGTGCCAGCAGAGTCGGCTACGAGCAGTACTTC.

The chain combines TRBV10-3 with TRBJ2-1; 10 nucleotides align to TRBD2. Germline trimming cut 4 bases from V and 12 bases from J; bases unmatched to any gene: 0. This CDR3 is 11 amino acids long. Germline V gene lookup returns CDR1 ENHRY and CDR2 SYGVKD. The CDR3 here is CAISVAGGQFF. The CDR3 nucleotides are TGTGCCATCAGTGTAGCGGGAGGGCAGTTCTTC.

This clone was counted once. The chain has TRBV19 and TRBJ2-3; possibly TRBD1 for D (6 bases). V lost 3 bases and J lost 1, with 14 bases in between. This CDR3 has 16 residues. Germline CDR1 and CDR2: LNHDA and SQIVND (reference sequence). CDR3 nucleotide sequence: TGTGCCAGTAGTATGAGGGGGAGCAGGGGCACAGATACGCAGTATTTT. This sequence encodes CASSMRGSRGTDTQYF. Combining the CDR3 with reference TRBV19 and TRBJ2-3 gives the whole variable domain DGGITQSPKYLFRKEGQNVTLSCEQNLNHDAMYWYRQDPGQGLRLIYYSQIVNDFQKGDIAEGYSVSREKKESFPLTVTSAQKNPTAFYLCASSMRGSRGTDTQYFGPGTRLTVL.

The V gene is TRBV7-8, the J gene TRBJ1-2; D is possibly TRBD1 (5 bases). CDR1 is SGHVS and CDR2 is FQNEAQ in the germline V gene. The length of the CDR3 is 13 residues. Trimming stripped 3 bases from V and 4 bases from J, with 9 bases between. The CDR3 is CASSLTVGYGYTF. CDR3 bases: TGTGCCAGCAGCTTGACAGTTGGCTATGGCTACACCTTC.

The chain is built from TRBV13 and TRBJ2-1, with 8 bases matching TRBD2. CDR3 length: 14 amino acids. The ends lost 5 bases at V and 15 bases at J; junction bases unmatched: 15. Germline loops: CDR1 PRHDT, CDR2 FYEKMQ (reference sequence). The DNA of the CDR3 is TGTGCCAGCAGCACCCGCAAACTAGCGGAGGTTTTGTTCTTC. Translated: CASSTRKLAEVLFF.

The genes are TRBV7-6 and TRBJ2-2; perhaps TRBD1 as D (6 bases). This CDR3 region has 16 residues. CDR1 SGHVS and CDR2 FNYEAQ come from the germline V gene. The V end was cut by 0 bases, the J end by 4 bases, with 12 bases between. Written as DNA, the CDR3 is TGTGCCAGCAGCTTAGCGCCAGGGGATGTCACCGGGGAGCTGTTTTTT. As protein: CASSLAPGDVTGELFF. Together with reference TRBV7-6 and TRBJ2-2, the CDR3 gives the full variable domain: GAGVSQSPRYKVTKRGQDVALRCDPISGHVSLYWYRQALGQGPEFLTYFNYEAQQDKSGLPNDRFSAERPEGSISTLTIQRTEQRDSAMYRCASSLAPGDVTGELFFGEGSRLTVL.

The rearrangement links TRBV14 to TRBJ2-1, with 9 nucleotides matching TRBD2. CDR3 length equals 17 residues. Germline values: CDR1 SGHDN, CDR2 FVKESK. After removal of 6 bases from V and 5 bases from J, the junction contained 14 bases not matched to a gene. CDR3 bases: TGTGCCAGCAGTCGTTCGGAGCCGGGACTAGCCCACAATGAGCAGTTCTTC. Amino acid sequence: CASSRSEPGLAHNEQFF.

The J gene is TRBJ2-7, the V gene TRBV3-1 (or the pseudogene TRBV3-2), with a possible D match to TRBD2 (6 bases). The CDR3 has 13 residues. V gave up 5 bases and J gave up 2 bases, with 10 bases separating them. Germline V gives CDR1 LGHDT, CDR2 YNNKEL (reference sequence). Here the CDR3 reads CASSWDSTYEQYF. As DNA, the CDR3 is TGTGCCAGCAGCTGGGACTCAACCTACGAGCAGTACTTC.

The chain joins TRBV5-8 to TRBJ2-5; 10 nucleotides agree with TRBD1. V was pared by 4 bases and J by 7 bases, with 1 base of the junction left unmatched. Germline CDR1 reads SGHTS; CDR2 reads YDEGEE. The CDR3 contains 12 residues. The CDR3 DNA is TGTGCCAGCAGCCGGACAGGGGGGACCCAGTACTTC. It specifies CASSRTGGTQYF.

The chain links TRBV14 to TRBJ2-7; tentative D call: TRBD1 (5 bases). The CDR3 contains 14 residues. Trimming removed 0 bases from V and 5 bases from J, with 11 bases in between. The V gene's germline CDR1 is SGHDN and CDR2 FVKESK. CDR3 loop: CASSQDYRRDEQYF. The CDR3, as DNA: TGTGCCAGCAGCCAAGATTACAGGAGAGACGAGCAGTACTTC.

This chain connects TRBV5-1 to TRBJ2-7; D might be TRBD2 (5 bases). V lost 1 base to trimming and J lost 2 bases, with 10 bases between them. The germline V gene encodes CDR1 SGHRS and CDR2 YFSETQ. The CDR3 extends over 14 amino acids. Here the CDR3 reads CASSLISATYEQYF. DNA for the CDR3: TGCGCCAGCAGCTTGATTAGCGCGACCTACGAGCAGTACTTC.

This chain links TRBV19 with TRBJ2-3; D not certain. The CDR3 is 16 residues long. V gave up 4 bases and J gave up 0 bases, with 14 bases separating them. CDR1 and CDR2 from the germline V gene are LNHDA and SQIVND (reference sequence). The CDR3 sequence: CASSTREPSSTDTQYF. In DNA form, the CDR3 reads TGTGCCAGTAGTACCCGCGAGCCATCTAGCACAGATACGCAGTATTTT.

The chain has TRBV5-1 and TRBJ2-7; 7 bases are a match to TRBD2. V was clipped by 4 bases and J by 12 bases; unmatched bases: 16. The germline gives CDR1 SGHRS, CDR2 YFSETQ. This CDR3 has 14 residues. The CDR3 sequence is CASSPSFVGEGLYF. The CDR3 nucleotides are TGCGCCAGCAGCCCTTCCTTTGTGGGGGAGGGACTGTACTTC.

The rearrangement links TRBV19 to TRBJ1-5; no definite D call. There are 15 residues in the CDR3. Germline CDR1 is LNHDA and CDR2 is SQIVND (reference sequence). V was clipped by 3 bases and J by 4 bases, with 13 bases between them. DNA for the CDR3: TGTGCCAGTAGTATGCCCTGGAGGAAAAATCAGCCCCAGCATTTT. Translation: CASSMPWRKNQPQHF. Full variable domain (remainder filled in from reference TRBV19 and TRBJ1-5): DGGITQSPKYLFRKEGQNVTLSCEQNLNHDAMYWYRQDPGQGLRLIYYSQIVNDFQKGDIAEGYSVSREKKESFPLTVTSAQKNPTAFYLCASSMPWRKNQPQHFGDGTRLSIL.

This clone was seen once. The chain carries TRBV14 and TRBJ1-2, with 8 nucleotides matching TRBD1. In germline, CDR1 is SGHDN, CDR2 FVKESK. The CDR3 has 14 residues. V was clipped by 2 bases and J by 5 bases; unmatched bases: 4. CDR3: CASSQKTGGYGYTF. CDR3 nucleotide sequence: TGTGCCAGCAGCCAAAAAACAGGGGGGTATGGCTACACCTTC.

The rearrangement joins TRBV6-5 to TRBJ1-3, with unresolved D. CDR1 and CDR2 (germline): MNHEY, SVGAGI. This CDR3 contains 12 residues. Deletions cut 8 bases from V and 6 bases from J, with 11 bases between. For the CDR3, the DNA is TGTGCCAGCGCTTACCCCTTAAACACCATATATTTT. Translation: CASAYPLNTIYF.

Remarks on this clone: This may arise from a read error, as a much more abundant clone is one base away. The rearrangement joins TRBV6-5 to TRBJ2-7, with D unresolved. The CDR3 is made up of 11 amino acids. Germline V lookup: CDR1 MNHEY, CDR2 SVGAGI. The V gene lost 7 bases and the J gene lost 3 bases, with 7 bases spanning the gap. CDR3 DNA sequence: TGTGCCAGCACCTCAAGCTACGAGCAGTACTTC. Translated, it gives CASTSSYEQYF.